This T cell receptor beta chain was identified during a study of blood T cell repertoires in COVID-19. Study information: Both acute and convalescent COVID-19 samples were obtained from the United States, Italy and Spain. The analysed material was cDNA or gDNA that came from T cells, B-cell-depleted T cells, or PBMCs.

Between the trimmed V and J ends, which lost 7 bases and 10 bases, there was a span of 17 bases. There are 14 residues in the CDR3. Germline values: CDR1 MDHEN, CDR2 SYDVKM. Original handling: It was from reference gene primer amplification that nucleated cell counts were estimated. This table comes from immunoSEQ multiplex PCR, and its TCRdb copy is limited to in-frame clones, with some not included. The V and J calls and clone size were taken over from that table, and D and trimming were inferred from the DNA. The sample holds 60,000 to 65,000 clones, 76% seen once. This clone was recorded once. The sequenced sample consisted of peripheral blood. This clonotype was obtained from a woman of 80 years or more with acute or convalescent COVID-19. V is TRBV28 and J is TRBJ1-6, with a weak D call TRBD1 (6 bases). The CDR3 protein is CASTQGRGGSPLHF. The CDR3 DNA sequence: TGTGCCAGCACCCAGGGCAGGGGCGGGTCACCCCTCCACTTT. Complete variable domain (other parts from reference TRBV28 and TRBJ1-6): DVKVTQSSRYLVKRTGEKVFLECVQDMDHENMFWYRQDPGLGLRLIYFSYDVKMKEKGDIPEGYSVSREKKERFSLILESASTNQTSMYLCASTQGRGGSPLHFGNGTRLTVT.